One and the same sample provided the 30 T cell receptor beta chains below, sequenced in a study of T cell clonality in common variable immunodeficiency. Here immunoSEQ multiplex PCR was the method, and the copy in TCRdb shows in-frame clones only, minus some. Observed in the sample are fewer than 65,000 clones, none of them singletons. Sequencing was carried out using peripheral blood mononuclear cells. The receptors stem from a person aged 18 to 75 in good health.

This clone has a count of ten or more. The sequenced fragment ends 3 residues before the CDR3 boundary, so the rest is inferred from the germline J gene. The rearrangement joins TRBV20-1 to TRBJ2-7, with 7 bases identical to TRBD2. The V segment lost 3 bases and the J segment 3 bases; nucleotides outside the gene matches: 20. The germline V gene has CDR1 DFQATT and CDR2 SNEGSKA (reference sequence). The CDR3 runs to 18 residues. The CDR3 region is CSASFGTIGPEKFYEQYF. The covered CDR3 bases are TGCAGTGCTAGTTTTGGGACTATCGGCCCCGAAAAATTCTACGAG.

The table lists this clone with a few counts. From the germline J gene comes the end of the CDR3, since the read stops 3 residues before it. The chain joins TRBV5-1 to TRBJ2-2, with D unresolved. The V gene's germline CDR1 is SGHRS and CDR2 YFSETQ. CDR3 length: 14 residues. The sequenced CDR3 bases are TGCGCCAGCAGCTTGGACAGCTCTAATGAAAAG. Translating it yields CASSLDSSNEK. The entire CDR3 protein is CASSLDSSNEKLFF.

This clone was counted many times. Sequencing ends 3 residues short of the CDR3 end; the germline J gene provides the rest. The chain employs TRBV5-1 and TRBJ1-1, with a weak D call TRBD1 (5 bases). Trimming left V 4 bases short and J 0 bases short, with 13 bases between. This CDR3 contains 15 residues. From germline, CDR1 is SGHRS and CDR2 YFSETQ. The sequenced part of the CDR3 DNA is TGCGCCAGCAGCGACAAGCAGGGTATGAACACTGAA. Amino acids: CASSDKQGMNTE. The whole CDR3 sequence reads CASSDKQGMNTEAFF.

This clone was seen at least ten times. CDR3 DNA (partial): TGTGCCAGCAGGTTGAGCAGGGTCACTGAA. It specifies CASRLSRVTE. The entire CDR3 is CASRLSRVTEAFF. The chain combines TRBV7-2 with TRBJ1-1; weak D call: TRBD1 (5 bases). The read is 3 residues too short to cover the CDR3 end, so that end is filled in from the germline J gene. Trimming removed 6 bases at V and 4 bases at J, with 12 bases between. The CDR3 extends over 13 amino acids. Germline loops: CDR1 SGHTA, CDR2 FQGNSA.

Many counts were recorded for this clone. Sequencing ends 3 residues short of the CDR3 end; the germline J gene provides the rest. This sequence joins TRBV12-3 or TRBV12-4 and TRBJ1-2, with D maybe TRBD1 (6 bases). The length of the CDR3 is 14 residues. V was cut by 5 bases and J by 4 bases, with 14 bases left in between. The covered CDR3 bases are TGTGCCAGCAGTCAGACGGGACACAGCTATGGC. Amino acid sequence: CASSQTGHSYG. Given in full, the CDR3 is CASSQTGHSYGYTF.

On this clone itself: The read finishes 3 residues shy of the CDR3 end, and the germline J gene is used to complete it. The chain has TRBV7-2 and TRBJ2-4; 7 bases align to TRBD2. Germline CDR1 SGHTA, CDR2 FQGNSA. The length of the CDR3 is 13 residues. CDR3 sequence: CASSQMGERGQYF. Incomplete CDR3 DNA: TGTGCCAGCAGCCAGATGGGGGAGCGGGGT.

This clone was counted many times. The CDR3 end is not reached by the read, which stops 3 residues before it; the germline J gene fills it in. The chain is built from TRBV29-1 and TRBJ1-2, with D perhaps TRBD1 (6 bases). This CDR3 has 13 residues. The ends were cut back, 5 bases at V and 0 bases at J, with 10 bases in the middle. Germline lookup yields CDR1 SQVTM and CDR2 ANQGSEA. The part of the CDR3 DNA that was read is TGCAGCGTTTCACGGACAGCTAACTATGGC. Translating gives CSVSRTANYG. The CDR3 in full is CSVSRTANYGYTF.

In its sample, this clone was seen many times. The CDR3 goes on 3 residues after the read ends, and that part is filled in from the germline J gene. The chain combines TRBV30 with TRBJ1-5; possibly TRBD1 for D (6 bases). The germline gives CDR1 GTSNPN, CDR2 SVGIG (reference sequence). V shed 3 bases and J shed 4 bases, with 10 bases lying between them. CDR3 length: 13 amino acids. The CDR3 region is CAWSRTANQPQHF. The DNA read from the CDR3 is TGTGCCTGGAGCCGGACAGCAAATCAGCCC.

This clone has at least ten counts. The read is 3 residues too short to cover the CDR3 end, so that end is filled in from the germline J gene. The chain combines TRBV5-5 with TRBJ2-7; 9 nucleotides line up with TRBD2. J gave up 4 bases and V 5 bases, and 10 bases lay outside the gene matches. The CDR3 runs to 15 residues. Germline V gene data show CDR1 as SGHKS and CDR2 as YYEKEE (reference sequence). This CDR3 is CASRFVASGEYEQYF. CDR3 bases read: TGTGCCAGCAGGTTCGTCGCTAGCGGGGAATACGAG.

This clone was seen ten or more times. Read data end 3 residues before the CDR3 end; the end is taken from the germline J gene. The chain combines TRBV5-1 with TRBJ1-1, with D hard to call. The CDR3 runs 12 residues. Trimming shortened V by 5 bases and J by 2 bases, and 7 bases separated the two germline ends. Germline V lookup: CDR1 SGHRS, CDR2 YFSETQ. Incomplete CDR3 DNA: TGCGCCAGCAGACTAAGTAACACTGAA. It yields the protein CASRLSNTE. The entire CDR3 protein is CASRLSNTEAFF.

This clone occurred many times. The read comes to an end 3 residues before the CDR3 does, leaving the germline J gene to fill in the end. V and J are TRBV30 and TRBJ2-1; no firm D call. Trimming pared 1 base from V and 9 bases from J, leaving 7 bases between. Germline V gene sequence: CDR1 GTSNPN, CDR2 SVGIG (reference sequence). This CDR3 region has 11 residues. The CDR3 loop reads CAWSAQIEQFF. The covered CDR3 bases are TGTGCCTGGAGTGCCCAGATTGAG.

This clone was seen many times. At one boundary the junction diverges from the germline segment, which might be a read error. The read terminates 3 residues before the CDR3 end, so the remaining end is supplied by the germline J gene. The gene calls are TRBV5-4 and TRBJ1-4; the match to TRBD1 covers 8 bases. Germline CDR1 reads SGHNT; CDR2 reads YYREEE (reference sequence). The CDR3 runs 14 residues. This CDR3 is CASSAGQVNERLFF. The CDR3 bases that were read are TGTGCCAGCAGCGCGGGACAGGTTAATGAAAGA. The full variable domain, its missing parts supplied by reference TRBV5-4 and TRBJ1-4, is ETGVTQSPTHLIKTRGQQVTLRCSSQSGHNTVSWYQQALGQGPQFIFQYYREEENGRGNFPPRFSGLQFPNYSSELNVNALELDDSALYLCASSAGQVNERLFFGSGTQLSVL.

This clone has a count of ten or more. The CDR3 is cut off 3 residues early in the read; its end comes from the germline J gene. The chain links TRBV5-4 to TRBJ2-1; D is undetermined. The V end lost 3 bases, the J end lost 4 bases, and 14 bases lay between the germline ends. CDR1 and CDR2 from the germline V gene are SGHNT and YYREEE (reference sequence). The CDR3 is made up of 15 amino acids. The CDR3 bases that were read are TGTGCCAGCAGCTCGGAATTAGCCCGGTACAATGAG. Its translation is CASSSELARYNE. The full CDR3 reads CASSSELARYNEQFF.

Many counts were recorded for this clone. The read stops 3 residues short of the end of the CDR3; the missing end is completed from the germline J gene. V and J are TRBV20-1 and TRBJ2-1, with D possibly matching TRBD2 (6 bases). Germline CDR1 reads DFQATT; CDR2 reads SNEGSKA (reference sequence). The CDR3 has 13 residues. The germline V and J ends were trimmed by 3 bases and 9 bases, with 15 bases remaining between them. Incomplete CDR3 DNA: TGCAGTGCTAGTTTCGTGTTTAGCGGTGAG. This codes for CSASFVFSGE. The whole CDR3 sequence is CSASFVFSGEQFF.

This clone was detected many times. From the germline J gene comes the end of the CDR3, since the read stops 3 residues before it. This chain uses TRBV7-2 with TRBJ2-3, with TRBD2 as a possible D gene (5 bases). Germline values: CDR1 SGHTA, CDR2 FQGNSA. The CDR3 totals 14 residues. Between the trimmed V and J ends, which lost 3 bases and 2 bases, there was a span of 9 bases. CDR3 loop: CASSFAGYTDTQYF. Partial CDR3 DNA: TGTGCCAGCAGCTTTGCGGGTTACACAGATACG.

This clone was picked up many times. The read halts 3 residues ahead of the CDR3 end, with the missing end drawn from the germline J gene. This chain links TRBV9 with TRBJ2-5; no clear D gene. V lost 0 bases, J lost 1 base, and 10 bases lay in between. Germline lookup yields CDR1 SGDLS and CDR2 YYNGEE. The CDR3 loop spans 15 amino acids. The covered CDR3 bases are TGTGCCAGCAGCGTAGATTCGTCTACCCAAGAGACC. Encoded protein: CASSVDSSTQET. The CDR3, in full, reads CASSVDSSTQETQYF.

This clone was seen at least ten times. With the read ending 3 residues before the CDR3 end, the germline J gene is used to fill in that end. V gene TRBV20-1 combines with J gene TRBJ2-7, with TRBD2 matching over 15 bases. The V segment lost 2 bases and the J segment 2 bases; nucleotides outside the gene matches: 1. The CDR3 has 15 amino acids. The germline CDR1 and CDR2 sequences are DFQATT and SNEGSKA (reference sequence). The chain's CDR3 is CSARRTSGRAYEQYF. The sequenced CDR3 bases are TGCAGTGCTAGACGGACTAGCGGGAGGGCCTACGAG.

This clone came up many times. With the read ending 3 residues before the CDR3 end, the germline J gene is used to fill in that end. The rearrangement uses TRBV19 and TRBJ2-2, with 9 bases fitting TRBD1. There are 16 residues in the CDR3. Germline V gene data show CDR1 as LNHDA and CDR2 as SQIVND (reference sequence). V trimming: 5 bases; J trimming: 8 bases; junction bases outside the gene matches: 12. The sequenced part of the CDR3 DNA is TGTGCCAGTAGTTCCTCCGGGACAGGGATCGGTGGGGAG. Encoded protein: CASSSSGTGIGGE. The full CDR3 is CASSSSGTGIGGELFF.

For this clone: The observed sequence ends 3 residues before the CDR3 terminus, with the missing tail filled in from the germline J gene. The chain carries TRBV19 and TRBJ1-1; TRBD1 agrees at 7 bases. Germline CDR1 is LNHDA and CDR2 is SQIVND (reference sequence). The CDR3 consists of 13 residues. The CDR3 spells CASSINRGVWAFF. CDR3 DNA, as far as it was read: TGTGCCAGTAGTATCAACAGGGGAGTTTGG.

This clone was detected ten times or more. Read coverage stops 3 residues before the CDR3 terminus; the germline J gene supplies the remainder. The gene calls are TRBV20-1 and TRBJ1-2; 8 bases map to TRBD1. The CDR3 spans 13 residues. In germline, CDR1 is DFQATT, CDR2 SNEGSKA (reference sequence). V was pared by 3 bases and J by 7 bases, with 7 bases of the junction left unmatched. The CDR3 loop reads CSASPRGQSGYTF. The CDR3 DNA, read in part, is TGCAGTGCTAGCCCCAGGGGGCAGAGTGGC.

This clone was counted ten times or more. Read coverage stops 3 residues before the CDR3 terminus; the germline J gene supplies the remainder. The chain is built from TRBV6-1 and TRBJ2-7; 9 nucleotides agree with TRBD1. CDR3 length: 15 residues. CDR1 and CDR2 (germline): MNHNS, SASEGT. V was pared by 3 bases and J by 1 base, with 4 bases of the junction left unmatched. The CDR3 protein is CASSESGTGSYEQYF. The CDR3 bases that were read are TGTGCCAGCAGTGAGAGCGGGACAGGGTCCTACGAG.

This clone was seen a handful of times. The read ends 3 residues early relative to the CDR3; the germline J gene fills the gap. This chain joins TRBV5-1 and TRBJ1-2; perhaps TRBD1 as D (6 bases). Germline loops: CDR1 SGHRS, CDR2 YFSETQ. The CDR3 is made up of 16 amino acids. Incomplete CDR3 DNA: TGCGCCAGCAGCTTGGTTGGGGGCTGGGGCAAAAACATC. This sequence encodes CASSLVGGWGKNI. The complete CDR3 sequence is CASSLVGGWGKNIYTF.

This clone was counted at least ten times. The read terminates 3 residues before the CDR3 end, so the remaining end is supplied by the germline J gene. The rearrangement joins TRBV5-1 to TRBJ2-1; 7 bases match TRBD2. Losses at the gene ends were 4 bases for V and 5 bases for J; bases not matched to a gene: 15. Per the germline V gene, CDR1 is SGHRS and CDR2 is YFSETQ. This CDR3 contains 17 residues. CDR3 DNA (partial): TGCGCCAGCAGCACGGGGGACCCGGGACTATTACACAATGAG. Translation gives CASSTGDPGLLHNE. The CDR3, in full, reads CASSTGDPGLLHNEQFF.

This clone was seen only a few times. The CDR3 end lies 3 residues beyond the end of the read and is filled in from the germline J gene. The V and J genes are TRBV20-1 and TRBJ2-5; possibly TRBD2 for D (6 bases). The CDR3 is 13 amino acids. CDR1 is DFQATT and CDR2 is SNEGSKA in the germline V gene (reference sequence). With 2 bases removed from V and 5 bases from J, the gap between germline ends came to 12 bases. The CDR3 bases that were read are TGCAGTGCTAGATACGGGGGAGCGGAGACC. Residues: CSARYGGAET. The entire CDR3 is CSARYGGAETQYF.

This clone was counted many times. CDR3 DNA (partial): TGTGCCAGCAGCTCCCGACGGGGGGGCGTCGATACG. Its protein product is CASSSRRGGVDT. The complete CDR3 reads CASSSRRGGVDTQYF. The rearrangement uses TRBV7-2 and TRBJ2-3, with 8 bases aligning to TRBD2. The read terminates 3 residues ahead of where the CDR3 ends, so the germline J gene completes it. CDR1 is SGHTA, CDR2 FQGNSA, per germline. V was pared by 4 bases and J by 6 bases, with 9 bases of the junction left unmatched. This CDR3 contains 15 residues.

This clone was recorded many times. The read finishes 3 residues shy of the CDR3 end, and the germline J gene is used to complete it. The chain joins TRBV5-1 to TRBJ1-4; D is unclear. The CDR3 runs to 16 residues. Germline CDR1 SGHRS, CDR2 YFSETQ. With 2 bases removed from V and 0 bases from J, the gap between germline ends came to 11 bases. CDR3 residues: CASSLHRTSTNEKLFF. The part of the CDR3 DNA that was read is TGCGCCAGCAGCTTACACAGAACCTCAACTAATGAAAAA. The variable domain in full, completed from reference TRBV5-1 and TRBJ1-4, reads KAGVTQTPRYLIKTRGQQVTLSCSPISGHRSVSWYQQTPGQGLQFLFEYFSETQRNKGNFPGRFSGRQFSNSRSEMNVSTLELGDSALYLCASSLHRTSTNEKLFFGSGTQLSVL.

This clone was recorded at least ten times. The CDR3 end lies 3 residues beyond the end of the read and is filled in from the germline J gene. The rearrangement uses TRBV19 and TRBJ2-7, with TRBD1 matching 8 bases. The CDR3 sequence is 14 residues long. V shed 6 bases and J 3 bases; nucleotides not matched to a gene: 7. The germline V gene has CDR1 LNHDA and CDR2 SQIVND (reference sequence). CDR3 protein: CASSRGQGGYEQYF. CDR3 DNA (partial): TGTGCCAGTAGCCGCGGACAGGGTGGCTACGAG. The full variable domain, its missing parts supplied by reference TRBV19 and TRBJ2-7, is DGGITQSPKYLFRKEGQNVTLSCEQNLNHDAMYWYRQDPGQGLRLIYYSQIVNDFQKGDIAEGYSVSREKKESFPLTVTSAQKNPTAFYLCASSRGQGGYEQYFGPGTRLTVT.

This clone has a count of ten or more. The CDR3 end is not reached by the read, which stops 3 residues before it; the germline J gene fills it in. V usage is TRBV30 and J usage is TRBJ2-7; D unclear. The V gene lost 5 bases and the J gene lost 4 bases, with 15 bases spanning the gap. The germline V gene encodes CDR1 GTSNPN and CDR2 SVGIG (reference sequence). The CDR3 loop spans 13 amino acids. CDR3 bases read: TGTGCCTGGGACTCCGGAGCTCCTTACGAG. It codes for CAWDSGAPYE. The full CDR3 protein is CAWDSGAPYEQYF.

This clone was found many times. The CDR3 is cut off 3 residues early in the read; its end comes from the germline J gene. The chain is built from TRBV2 and TRBJ2-7; a weak D match, TRBD2 (5 bases). V was shortened by 3 bases and J by 5 bases, with 8 bases between the two germline ends. The CDR3 totals 12 residues. Germline CDR1 SNHLY, CDR2 FYNNEI. CDR3 sequence: CASSDSAHEQYF. The CDR3 DNA, read in part, is TGTGCCAGCAGTGATAGCGCCCACGAG.

As regards this clone: The CDR3 extends 3 residues past the end of the read, so its final part is completed from the germline J gene. The chain combines TRBV6-2 or TRBV6-3 with TRBJ1-2, with 7 nucleotides matching TRBD1. CDR1 is MNHEY, CDR2 SVGEGT, per germline. CDR3 length: 16 amino acids. V lost 4 bases and J lost 4; bases outside the gene matches: 12. The CDR3 sequence is CASSSDRVPYSYGYTF. Partial CDR3 DNA: TGTGCCAGCAGTTCCGACAGGGTCCCCTATTCCTATGGC.